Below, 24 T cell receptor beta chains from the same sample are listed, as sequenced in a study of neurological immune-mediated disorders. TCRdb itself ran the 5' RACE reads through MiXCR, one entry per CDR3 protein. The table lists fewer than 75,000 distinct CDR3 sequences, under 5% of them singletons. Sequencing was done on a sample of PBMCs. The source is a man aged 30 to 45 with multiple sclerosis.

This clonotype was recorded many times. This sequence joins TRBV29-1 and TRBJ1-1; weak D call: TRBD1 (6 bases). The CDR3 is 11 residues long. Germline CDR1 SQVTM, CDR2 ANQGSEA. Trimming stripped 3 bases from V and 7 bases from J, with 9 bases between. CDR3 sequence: CSVDVGHEAFF. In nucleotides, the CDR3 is TGCAGCGTTGACGTGGGACATGAAGCTTTCTTT.

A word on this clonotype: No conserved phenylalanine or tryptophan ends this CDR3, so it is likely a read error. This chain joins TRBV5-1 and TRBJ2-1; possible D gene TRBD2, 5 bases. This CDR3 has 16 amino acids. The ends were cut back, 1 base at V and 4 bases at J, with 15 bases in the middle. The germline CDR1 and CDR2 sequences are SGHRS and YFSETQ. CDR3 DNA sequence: TGCGCCAGCAGCTTGTCGGTGGGGTGGACTTACAATGAGCAGTTCATC. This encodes CASSLSVGWTYNEQFI.

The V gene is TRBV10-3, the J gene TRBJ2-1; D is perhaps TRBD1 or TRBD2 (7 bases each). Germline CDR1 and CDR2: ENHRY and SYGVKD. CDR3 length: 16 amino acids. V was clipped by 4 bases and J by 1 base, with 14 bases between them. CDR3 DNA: TGTGCCATCAGTGCCCAGGGGGGGGGTTCCTACAATGAGCAGTTCTTC. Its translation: CAISAQGGGSYNEQFF.

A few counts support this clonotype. CDR3 in amino acids: CASSRLRVDRRNEQFF. For the CDR3, the DNA is TGTGCCAGCAGCCGCCTACGCGTGGACAGGCGAAATGAGCAGTTCTTC. The chain is built from TRBV3-1 and TRBJ2-1; TRBD1 matches 7 bases. The CDR3 consists of 16 residues. Per the germline V gene, CDR1 is LGHDT and CDR2 is YNNKEL (reference sequence). The trim removed 4 bases at V and 7 bases at J, leaving 13 bases unmatched.

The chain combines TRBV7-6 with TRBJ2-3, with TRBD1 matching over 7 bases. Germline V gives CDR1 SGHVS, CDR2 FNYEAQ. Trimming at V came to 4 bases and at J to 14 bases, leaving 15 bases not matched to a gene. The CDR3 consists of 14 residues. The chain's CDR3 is CASSSSTGHAIPYF. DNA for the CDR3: TGTGCCAGCAGCTCATCGACAGGGCACGCGATACCGTATTTT.

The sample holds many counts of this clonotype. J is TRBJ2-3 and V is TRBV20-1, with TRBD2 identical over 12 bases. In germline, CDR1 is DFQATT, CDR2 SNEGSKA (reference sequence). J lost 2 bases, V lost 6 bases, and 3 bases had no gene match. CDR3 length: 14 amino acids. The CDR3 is CSAWTSGNTDTQYF. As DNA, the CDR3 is TGCAGTGCCTGGACTAGCGGGAACACAGATACGCAGTATTTT.

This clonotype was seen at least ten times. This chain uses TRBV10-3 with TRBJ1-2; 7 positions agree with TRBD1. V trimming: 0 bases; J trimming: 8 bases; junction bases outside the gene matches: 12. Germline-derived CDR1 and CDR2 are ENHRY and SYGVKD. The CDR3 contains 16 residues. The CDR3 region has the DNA TGTGCCATCAGTGAGTCTCCGGGGGGACAGTCATACGGCTACACCTTC. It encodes CAISESPGGQSYGYTF.

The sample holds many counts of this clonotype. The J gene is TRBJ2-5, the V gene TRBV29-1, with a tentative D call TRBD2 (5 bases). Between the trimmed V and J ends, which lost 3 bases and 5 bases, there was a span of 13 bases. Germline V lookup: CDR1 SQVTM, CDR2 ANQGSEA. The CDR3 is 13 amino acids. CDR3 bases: TGCAGCGTTGACTTGAGAGGCGGGGAGACCCAGTACTTC. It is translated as CSVDLRGGETQYF.

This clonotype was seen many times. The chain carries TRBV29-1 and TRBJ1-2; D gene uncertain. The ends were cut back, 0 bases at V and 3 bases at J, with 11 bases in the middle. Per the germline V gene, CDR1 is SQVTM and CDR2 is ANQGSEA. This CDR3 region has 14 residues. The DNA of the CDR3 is TGCAGCGTTGAAGAAGCCTGGCCTGACTATGGCTACACCTTC. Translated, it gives CSVEEAWPDYGYTF.

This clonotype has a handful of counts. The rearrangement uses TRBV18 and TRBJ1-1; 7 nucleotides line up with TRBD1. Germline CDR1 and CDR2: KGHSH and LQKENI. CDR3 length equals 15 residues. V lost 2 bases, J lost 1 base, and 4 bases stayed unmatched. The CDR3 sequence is CASSPLGQQNTEAFF. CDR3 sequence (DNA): TGTGCCAGCTCACCATTGGGACAGCAGAACACTGAAGCTTTCTTT.

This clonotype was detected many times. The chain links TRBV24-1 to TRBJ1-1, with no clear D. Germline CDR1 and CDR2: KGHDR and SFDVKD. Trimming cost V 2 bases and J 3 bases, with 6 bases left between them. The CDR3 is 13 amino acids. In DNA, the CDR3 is TGTGCCACCAGTGATTCTGGGGACACTGAAGCTTTCTTT. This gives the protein CATSDSGDTEAFF.

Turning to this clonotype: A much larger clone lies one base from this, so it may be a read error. This CDR3 is CASSLAGEDSGTQYF. CDR3 DNA: TGTGCCAGCAGCTTGGCCGGGGAGGACTCAGGTACGCAGTATTTT. The chain employs TRBV5-8 and TRBJ2-3; TRBD2 is a possible D gene (6 bases). Germline V gene data show CDR1 as SGHTS and CDR2 as YDEGEE. The CDR3 sequence is 15 residues long. V lost 0 bases to trimming and J lost 8 bases, with 16 bases between them.

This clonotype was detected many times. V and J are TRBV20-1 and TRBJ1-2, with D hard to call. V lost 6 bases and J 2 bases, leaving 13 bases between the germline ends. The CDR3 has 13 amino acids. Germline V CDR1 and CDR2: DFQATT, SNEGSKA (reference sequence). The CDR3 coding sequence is TGCAGTGCGCGGGCCTACGTAAACTATGGCTACACCTTC. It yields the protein CSARAYVNYGYTF.

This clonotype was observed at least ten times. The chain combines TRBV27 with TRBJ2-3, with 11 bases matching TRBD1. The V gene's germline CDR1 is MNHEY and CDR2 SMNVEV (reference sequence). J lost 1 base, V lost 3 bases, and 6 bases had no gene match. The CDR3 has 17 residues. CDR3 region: CASSFPGTGGGTDTQYF. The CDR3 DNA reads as TGTGCCAGCAGTTTCCCGGGGACAGGGGGAGGCACAGATACGCAGTATTTT.

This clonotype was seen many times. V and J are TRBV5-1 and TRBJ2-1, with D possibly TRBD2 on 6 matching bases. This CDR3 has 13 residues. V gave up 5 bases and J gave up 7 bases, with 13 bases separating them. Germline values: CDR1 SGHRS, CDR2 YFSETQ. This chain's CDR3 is CASRGGPVNEQFF. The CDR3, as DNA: TGCGCCAGCAGGGGAGGTCCGGTAAATGAGCAGTTCTTC.

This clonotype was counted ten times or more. CDR3 nucleotide sequence: TGTGCCATCGGCCTAGCGGGGGCCAATGAGCAGTTCTTC. The encoded protein is CAIGLAGANEQFF. The gene calls are TRBV10-3 and TRBJ2-1, with 10 bases fitting TRBD2. The V segment lost 8 bases and the J segment 6 bases; nucleotides outside the gene matches: 4. CDR3 length equals 13 residues. Germline V gene data show CDR1 as ENHRY and CDR2 as SYGVKD.

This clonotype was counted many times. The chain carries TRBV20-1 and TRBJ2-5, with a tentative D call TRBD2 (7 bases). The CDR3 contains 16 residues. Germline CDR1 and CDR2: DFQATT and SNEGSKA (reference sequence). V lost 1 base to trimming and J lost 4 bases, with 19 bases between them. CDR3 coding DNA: TGCAGTGCTAGAGGACCGCGGGGGCTACCAACAGAGACCCAGTACTTC. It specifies CSARGPRGLPTETQYF.

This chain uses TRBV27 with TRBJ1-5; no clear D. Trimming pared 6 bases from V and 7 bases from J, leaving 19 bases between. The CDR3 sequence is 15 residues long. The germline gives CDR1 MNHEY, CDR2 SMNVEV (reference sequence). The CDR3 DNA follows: TGTGCCAGCAGCCTTAGGGCCAGCATCCCCCAGCCCCAGCATTTT. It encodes CASSLRASIPQPQHF.

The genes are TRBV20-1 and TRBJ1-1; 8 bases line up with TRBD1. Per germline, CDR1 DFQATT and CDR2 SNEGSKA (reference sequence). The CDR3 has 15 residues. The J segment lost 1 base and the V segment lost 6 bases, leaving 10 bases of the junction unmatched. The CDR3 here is CSAPGQGLSNTEAFF. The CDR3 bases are TGCAGTGCGCCTGGACAGGGCCTCTCGAACACTGAAGCTTTCTTT.

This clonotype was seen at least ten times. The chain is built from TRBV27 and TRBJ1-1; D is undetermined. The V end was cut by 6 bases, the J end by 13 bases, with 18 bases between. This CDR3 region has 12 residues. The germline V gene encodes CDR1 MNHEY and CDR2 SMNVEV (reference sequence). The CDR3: CASSGTGEQVFF. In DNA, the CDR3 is TGTGCCAGCAGCGGAACCGGGGAGCAGGTTTTCTTT.

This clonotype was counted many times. CDR3: CASSLAGRTPEAFF. DNA of the CDR3: TGCGCCAGCAGCCTAGCAGGGAGGACCCCTGAAGCTTTCTTT. The rearrangement uses TRBV4-1 and TRBJ1-1; D is perhaps TRBD1 (5 bases). CDR3 length: 14 amino acids. Per the germline V gene, CDR1 is MGHRA and CDR2 is YSYEKL. V was clipped by 4 bases and J by 6 bases, with 15 bases between them.

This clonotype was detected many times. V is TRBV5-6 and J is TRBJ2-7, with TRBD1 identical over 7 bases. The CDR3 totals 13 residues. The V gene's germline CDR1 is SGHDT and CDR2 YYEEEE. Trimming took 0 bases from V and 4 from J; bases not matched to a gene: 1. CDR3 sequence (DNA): TGTGCCAGCAGCTTGGACAGGGGATACGAGCAGTACTTC. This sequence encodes CASSLDRGYEQYF.

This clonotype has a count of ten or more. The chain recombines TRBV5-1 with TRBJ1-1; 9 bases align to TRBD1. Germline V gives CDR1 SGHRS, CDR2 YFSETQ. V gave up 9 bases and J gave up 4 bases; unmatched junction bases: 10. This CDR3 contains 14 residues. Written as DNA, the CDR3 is TGCGCCACCCAGATAGGGGACAGGGCCACTGAAGCTTTCTTT. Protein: CATQIGDRATEAFF.

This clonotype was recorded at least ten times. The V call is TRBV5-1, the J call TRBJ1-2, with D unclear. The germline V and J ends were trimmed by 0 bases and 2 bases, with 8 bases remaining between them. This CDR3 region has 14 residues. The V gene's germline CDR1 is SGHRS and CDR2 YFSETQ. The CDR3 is CASSLGSSNYGYTF. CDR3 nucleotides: TGCGCCAGCAGCTTGGGCAGCTCAAACTATGGCTACACCTTC. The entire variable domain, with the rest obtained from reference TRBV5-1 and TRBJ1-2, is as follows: KAGVTQTPRYLIKTRGQQVTLSCSPISGHRSVSWYQQTPGQGLQFLFEYFSETQRNKGNFPGRFSGRQFSNSRSEMNVSTLELGDSALYLCASSLGSSNYGYTFGSGTRLTVV.